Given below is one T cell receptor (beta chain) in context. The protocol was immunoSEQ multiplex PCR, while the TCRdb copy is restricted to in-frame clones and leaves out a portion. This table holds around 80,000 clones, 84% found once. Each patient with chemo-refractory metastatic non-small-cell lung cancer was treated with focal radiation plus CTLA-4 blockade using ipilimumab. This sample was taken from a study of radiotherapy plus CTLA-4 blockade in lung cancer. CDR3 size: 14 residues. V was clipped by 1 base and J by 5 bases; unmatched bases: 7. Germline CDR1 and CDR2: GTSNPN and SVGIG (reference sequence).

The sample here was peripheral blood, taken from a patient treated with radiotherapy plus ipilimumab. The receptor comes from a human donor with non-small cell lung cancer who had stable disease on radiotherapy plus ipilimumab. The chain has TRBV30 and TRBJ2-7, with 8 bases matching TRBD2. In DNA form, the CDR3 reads TGTGCCTGGAGTGCCCCGCGGGGGGACCACGAGCAGTACTTC. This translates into CAWSAPRGDHEQYF.